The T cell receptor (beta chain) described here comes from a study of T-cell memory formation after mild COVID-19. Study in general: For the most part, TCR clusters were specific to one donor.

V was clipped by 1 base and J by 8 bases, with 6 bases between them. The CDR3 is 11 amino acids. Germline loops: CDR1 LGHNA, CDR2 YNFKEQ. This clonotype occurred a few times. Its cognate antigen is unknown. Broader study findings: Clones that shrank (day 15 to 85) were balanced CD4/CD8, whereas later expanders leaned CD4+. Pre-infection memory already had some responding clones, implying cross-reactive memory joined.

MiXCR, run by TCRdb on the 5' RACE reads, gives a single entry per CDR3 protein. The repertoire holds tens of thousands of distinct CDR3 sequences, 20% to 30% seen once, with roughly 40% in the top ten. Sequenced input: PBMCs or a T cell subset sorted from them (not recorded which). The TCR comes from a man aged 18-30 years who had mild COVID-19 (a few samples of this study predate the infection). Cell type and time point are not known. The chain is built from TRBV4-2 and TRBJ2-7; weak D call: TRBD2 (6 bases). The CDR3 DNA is TGTGCCAGCAGCCAAGGCGGGAAGCAGTACTTC. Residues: CASSQGGKQYF.